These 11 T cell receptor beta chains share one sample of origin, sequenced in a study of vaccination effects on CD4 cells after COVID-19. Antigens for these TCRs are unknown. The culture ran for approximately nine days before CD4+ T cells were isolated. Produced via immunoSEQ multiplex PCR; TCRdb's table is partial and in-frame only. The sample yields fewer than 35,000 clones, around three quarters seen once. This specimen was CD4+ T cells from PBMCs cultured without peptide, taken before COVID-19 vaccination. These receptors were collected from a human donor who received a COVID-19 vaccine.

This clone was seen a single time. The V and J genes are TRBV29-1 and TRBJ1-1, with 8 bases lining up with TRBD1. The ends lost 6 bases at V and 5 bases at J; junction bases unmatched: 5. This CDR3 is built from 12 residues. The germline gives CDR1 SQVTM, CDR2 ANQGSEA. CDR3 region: CSVTTGETEAFF. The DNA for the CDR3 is TGCAGCGTAACGACAGGGGAGACTGAAGCTTTCTTT.

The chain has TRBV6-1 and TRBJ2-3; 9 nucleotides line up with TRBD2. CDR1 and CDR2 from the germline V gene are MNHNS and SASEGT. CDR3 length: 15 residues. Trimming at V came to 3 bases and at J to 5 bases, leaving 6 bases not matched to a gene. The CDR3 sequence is CASSDLAGGVDTQYF. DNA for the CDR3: TGTGCCAGCAGTGACCTGGCGGGAGGGGTAGATACGCAGTATTTT.

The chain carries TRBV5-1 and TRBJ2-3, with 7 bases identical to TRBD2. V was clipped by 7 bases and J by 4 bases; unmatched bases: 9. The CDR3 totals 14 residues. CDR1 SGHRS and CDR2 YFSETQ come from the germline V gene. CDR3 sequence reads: CASLSGRGADTQYF. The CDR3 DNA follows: TGCGCCAGCCTTAGCGGGCGGGGCGCAGATACGCAGTATTTT.

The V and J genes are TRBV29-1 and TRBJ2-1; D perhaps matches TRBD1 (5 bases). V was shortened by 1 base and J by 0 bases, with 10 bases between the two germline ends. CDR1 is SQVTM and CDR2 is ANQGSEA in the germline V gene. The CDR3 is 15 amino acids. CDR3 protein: CSVEGTKSSYNEQFF. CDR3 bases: TGCAGCGTTGAAGGGACAAAAAGCTCCTACAATGAGCAGTTCTTC.

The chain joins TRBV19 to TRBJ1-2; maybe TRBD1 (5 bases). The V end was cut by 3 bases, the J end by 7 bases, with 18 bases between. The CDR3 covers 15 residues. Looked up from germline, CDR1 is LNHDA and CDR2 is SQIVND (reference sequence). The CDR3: CASSMLALDRGGYTF. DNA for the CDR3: TGTGCCAGTAGTATGTTGGCACTTGATAGGGGTGGCTACACCTTC.

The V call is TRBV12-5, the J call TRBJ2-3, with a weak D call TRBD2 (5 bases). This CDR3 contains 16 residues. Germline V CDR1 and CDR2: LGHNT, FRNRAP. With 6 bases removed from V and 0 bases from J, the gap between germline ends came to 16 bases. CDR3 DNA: TGTGCTAGTGGACCGAAGAGGGCCCATAGCACAGATACGCAGTATTTT. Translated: CASGPKRAHSTDTQYF.

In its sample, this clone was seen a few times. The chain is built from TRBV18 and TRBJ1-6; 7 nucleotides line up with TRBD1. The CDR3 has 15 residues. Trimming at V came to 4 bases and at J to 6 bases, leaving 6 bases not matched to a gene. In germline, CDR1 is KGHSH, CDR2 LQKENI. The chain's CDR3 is CASSLGTVRNSPLHF. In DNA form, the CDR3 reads TGTGCCAGCTCACTTGGGACAGTTCGTAATTCACCCCTCCACTTT. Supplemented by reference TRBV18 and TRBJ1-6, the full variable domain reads NAGVMQNPRHLVRRRGQEARLRCSPMKGHSHVYWYRQLPEEGLKFMVYLQKENIIDESGMPKERFSAEFPKEGPSILRIQQVVRGDSAAYFCASSLGTVRNSPLHFGNGTRLTVT.

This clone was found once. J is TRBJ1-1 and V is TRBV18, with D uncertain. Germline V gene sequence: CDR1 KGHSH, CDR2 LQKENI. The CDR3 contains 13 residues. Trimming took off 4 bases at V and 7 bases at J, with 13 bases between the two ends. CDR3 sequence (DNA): TGTGCCAGCTCACAAAACGGACGGGATGAAGCTTTCTTT. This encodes CASSQNGRDEAFF.

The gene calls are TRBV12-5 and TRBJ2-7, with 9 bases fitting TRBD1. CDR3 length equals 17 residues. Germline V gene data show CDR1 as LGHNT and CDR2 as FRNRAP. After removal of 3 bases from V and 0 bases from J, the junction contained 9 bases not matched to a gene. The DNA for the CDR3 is TGTGCTAGTGGTTTACCACGGGACAGGGACAGCTCCTACGAGCAGTACTTC. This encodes CASGLPRDRDSSYEQYF.

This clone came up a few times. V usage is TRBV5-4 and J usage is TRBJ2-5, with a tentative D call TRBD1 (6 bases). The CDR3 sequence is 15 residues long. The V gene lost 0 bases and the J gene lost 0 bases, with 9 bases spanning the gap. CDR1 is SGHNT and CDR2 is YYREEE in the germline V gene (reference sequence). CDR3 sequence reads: CASSLVQGYQETQYF. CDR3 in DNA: TGTGCCAGCAGCTTGGTACAGGGTTACCAAGAGACCCAGTACTTC. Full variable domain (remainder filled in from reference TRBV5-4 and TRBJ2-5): ETGVTQSPTHLIKTRGQQVTLRCSSQSGHNTVSWYQQALGQGPQFIFQYYREEENGRGNFPPRFSGLQFPNYSSELNVNALELDDSALYLCASSLVQGYQETQYFGPGTRLLVL.

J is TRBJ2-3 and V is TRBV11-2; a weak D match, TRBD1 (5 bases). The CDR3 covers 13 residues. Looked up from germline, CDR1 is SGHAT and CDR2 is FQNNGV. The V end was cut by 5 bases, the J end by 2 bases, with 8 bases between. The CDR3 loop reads CASSAGNTDTQYF. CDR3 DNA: TGTGCCAGCAGCGCAGGGAACACAGATACGCAGTATTTT.